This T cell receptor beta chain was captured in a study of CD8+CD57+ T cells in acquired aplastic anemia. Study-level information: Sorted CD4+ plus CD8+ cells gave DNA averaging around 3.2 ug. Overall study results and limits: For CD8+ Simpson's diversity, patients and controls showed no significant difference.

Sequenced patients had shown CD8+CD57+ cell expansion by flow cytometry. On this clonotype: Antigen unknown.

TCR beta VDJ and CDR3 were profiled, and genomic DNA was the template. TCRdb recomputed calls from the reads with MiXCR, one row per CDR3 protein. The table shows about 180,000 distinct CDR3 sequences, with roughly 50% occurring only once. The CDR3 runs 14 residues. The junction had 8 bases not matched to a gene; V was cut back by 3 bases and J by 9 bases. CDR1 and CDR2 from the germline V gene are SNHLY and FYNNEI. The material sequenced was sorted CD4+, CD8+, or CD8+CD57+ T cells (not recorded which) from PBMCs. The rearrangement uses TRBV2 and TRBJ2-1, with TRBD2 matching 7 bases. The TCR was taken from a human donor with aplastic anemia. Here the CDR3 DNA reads TGTGCCAGCAGTGATCCCGGGACTACTATTGAGCAGTTCTTC. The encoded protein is CASSDPGTTIEQFF. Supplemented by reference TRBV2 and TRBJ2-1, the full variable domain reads EPEVTQTPSHQVTQMGQEVILRCVPISNHLYFYWYRQILGQKVEFLVSFYNNEISEKSEIFDDQFSVERPDGSNFTLKIRSTKLEDSAMYFCASSDPGTTIEQFFGPGTRLTVL.